This T cell receptor beta chain comes out of a study of graft-versus-host responses after intestinal transplantation. Assay: immunoSEQ multiplex PCR; the TCRdb copy retains only in-frame clones and omits some. The sample contains 50,000 to 75,000 clones, almost 95% of which appear only once. Study-level findings and limits: Circulating GvH clones peaking coincided with falling HvG clones soon after transplant. Elevated graft-versus-host to host-versus-graft clonal ratios in allografts were recorded for patients with graft-donor T cell macrochimerism. Among recipient marrow samples, GvH clones were found; some appeared first in ileum or blood.

Per germline, CDR1 MNHEY and CDR2 SMNVEV (reference sequence). V shed 3 bases and J shed 7 bases, with 13 bases lying between them. This CDR3 is built from 15 residues. This clone was seen a single time. Its antigen is still unknown. This chain connects TRBV27 to TRBJ1-6; D perhaps matches TRBD1 (5 bases). The clonotype was recovered from a human donor who was the organ donor for an intestinal transplant. The specimen comprised unstimulated CD4+ T cells sorted from spleen or lymph node cells, sampled before transplant. CDR3: CASSFRGRVNSPLHF. The CDR3 nucleotides read TGTGCCAGCAGTTTCCGTGGCAGGGTCAATTCACCCCTCCACTTT.